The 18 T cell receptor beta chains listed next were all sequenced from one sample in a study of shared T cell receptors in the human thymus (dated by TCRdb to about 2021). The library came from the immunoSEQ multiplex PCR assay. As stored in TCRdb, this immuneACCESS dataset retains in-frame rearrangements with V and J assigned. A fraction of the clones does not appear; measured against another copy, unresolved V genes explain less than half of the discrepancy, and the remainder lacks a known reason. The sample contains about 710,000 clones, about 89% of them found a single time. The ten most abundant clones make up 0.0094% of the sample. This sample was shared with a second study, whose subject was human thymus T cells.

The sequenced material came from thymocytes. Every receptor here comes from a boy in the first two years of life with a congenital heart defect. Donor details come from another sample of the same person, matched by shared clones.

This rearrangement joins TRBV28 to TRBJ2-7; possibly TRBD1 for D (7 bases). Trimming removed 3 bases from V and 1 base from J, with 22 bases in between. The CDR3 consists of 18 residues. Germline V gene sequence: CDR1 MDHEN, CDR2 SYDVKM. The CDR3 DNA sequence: TGTGCCAGCAGTTTGATGGACAGGCCTTCGGGGGAATCCTACGAGCAGTACTTC. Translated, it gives CASSLMDRPSGESYEQYF.

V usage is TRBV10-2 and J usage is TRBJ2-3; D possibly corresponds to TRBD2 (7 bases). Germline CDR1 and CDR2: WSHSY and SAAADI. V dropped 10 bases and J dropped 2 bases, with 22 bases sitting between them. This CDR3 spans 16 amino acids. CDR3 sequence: CATAGASGAFTDTQYF. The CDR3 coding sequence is TGCGCCACCGCGGGGGCTAGCGGAGCCTTCACAGATACGCAGTATTTT.

DNA for the CDR3: TGTGCCAGCAGCTTAAGGACAGGCGACAATGAGCAGTTCTTC. Translation: CASSLRTGDNEQFF. The rearrangement joins TRBV7-9 to TRBJ2-1; 7 bases match TRBD1. Germline lookup yields CDR1 SEHNR and CDR2 FQNEAQ (reference sequence). Trimming removed 2 bases from V and 5 bases from J; junction bases left unmatched: 3. The CDR3 has 14 residues.

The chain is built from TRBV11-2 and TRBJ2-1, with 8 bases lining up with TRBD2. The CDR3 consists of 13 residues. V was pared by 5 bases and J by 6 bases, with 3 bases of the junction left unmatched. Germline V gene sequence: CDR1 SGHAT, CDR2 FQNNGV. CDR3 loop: CASSPGTSNEQFF. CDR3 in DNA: TGTGCCAGCAGCCCGGGGACTAGCAATGAGCAGTTCTTC.

The CDR3 bases are TGTGCCAGCAGTTTATCGGCGGGGAGGAATGAGCAGTTCTTC. Its translation: CASSLSAGRNEQFF. The J gene is TRBJ2-1, the V gene TRBV28; possibly TRBD2 for D (6 bases). Germline V gene sequence: CDR1 MDHEN, CDR2 SYDVKM. Trimming removed 1 base at V and 7 bases at J, with 11 bases between. The CDR3 is 14 amino acids. Based on the CDR3 plus reference TRBV28 and TRBJ2-1, the full variable domain is DVKVTQSSRYLVKRTGEKVFLECVQDMDHENMFWYRQDPGLGLRLIYFSYDVKMKEKGDIPEGYSVSREKKERFSLILESASTNQTSMYLCASSLSAGRNEQFFGPGTRLTVL.

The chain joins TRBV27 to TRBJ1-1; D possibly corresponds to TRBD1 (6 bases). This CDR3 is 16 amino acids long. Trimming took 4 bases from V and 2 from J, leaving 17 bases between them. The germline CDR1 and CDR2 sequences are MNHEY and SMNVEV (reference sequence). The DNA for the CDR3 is TGTGCCAGCAGTTCCCTCGGGACAATTGATAACACTGAAGCTTTCTTT. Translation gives CASSSLGTIDNTEAFF.

The CDR3 DNA reads TGTGCCAGCAGCTTAGGCGGGAGAGGCTACAATGAGCAGTTCTTC. Translated: CASSLGGRGYNEQFF. The chain carries TRBV11-2 and TRBJ2-1; 7 bases agree with TRBD2. V shed 1 base and J 3 bases; nucleotides not matched to a gene: 3. CDR1 and CDR2 (germline): SGHAT, FQNNGV. The CDR3 runs to 15 residues.

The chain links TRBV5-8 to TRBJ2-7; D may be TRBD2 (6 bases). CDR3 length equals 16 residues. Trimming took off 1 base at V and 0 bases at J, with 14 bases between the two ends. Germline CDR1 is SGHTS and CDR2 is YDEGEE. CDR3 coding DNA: TGTGCCAGCAGCTTGTCGGGGGTACCAGTCTCCTACGAGCAGTACTTC. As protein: CASSLSGVPVSYEQYF.

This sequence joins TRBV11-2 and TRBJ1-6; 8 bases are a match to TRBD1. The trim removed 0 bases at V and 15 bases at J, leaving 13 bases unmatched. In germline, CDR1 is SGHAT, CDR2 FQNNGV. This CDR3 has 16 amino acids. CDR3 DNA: TGTGCCAGCAGCTTAGAGAATGGACAGGGCGAAGAGTTCCTCCACTTT. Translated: CASSLENGQGEEFLHF.

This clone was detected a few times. The CDR3 bases are TGTGCCAGCAGTGACTCGAGCGAACAGGGGGCCGGTTACGAGCAGTACTTC. Its translation: CASSDSSEQGAGYEQYF. The chain is built from TRBV6-4 and TRBJ2-7; TRBD1 agrees at 9 bases. After removal of 0 bases from V and 4 bases from J, the junction contained 10 bases not matched to a gene. The CDR3 contains 17 residues. Germline CDR1 is MRHNA and CDR2 is SNTAGT.

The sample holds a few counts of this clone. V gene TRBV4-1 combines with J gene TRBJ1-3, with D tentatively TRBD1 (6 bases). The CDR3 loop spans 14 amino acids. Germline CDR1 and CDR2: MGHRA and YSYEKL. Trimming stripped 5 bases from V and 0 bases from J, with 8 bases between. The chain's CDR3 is CASSSDSSGNTIYF. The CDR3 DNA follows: TGCGCCAGCAGCTCGGACAGCTCTGGAAACACCATATATTTT.

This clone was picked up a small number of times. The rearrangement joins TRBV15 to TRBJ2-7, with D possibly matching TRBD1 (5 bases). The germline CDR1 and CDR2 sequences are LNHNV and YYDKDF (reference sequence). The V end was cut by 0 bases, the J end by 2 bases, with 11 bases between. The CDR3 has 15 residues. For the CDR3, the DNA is TGTGCCACCAGCAGAGACGGACAAGGAACCTACGAGCAGTACTTC. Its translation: CATSRDGQGTYEQYF.

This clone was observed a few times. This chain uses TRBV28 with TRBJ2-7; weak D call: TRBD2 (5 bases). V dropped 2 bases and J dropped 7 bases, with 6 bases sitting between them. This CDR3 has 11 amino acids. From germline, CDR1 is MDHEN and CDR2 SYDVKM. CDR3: CASSLEGEQYF. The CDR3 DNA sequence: TGTGCCAGCAGTTTAGAGGGTGAGCAGTACTTC.

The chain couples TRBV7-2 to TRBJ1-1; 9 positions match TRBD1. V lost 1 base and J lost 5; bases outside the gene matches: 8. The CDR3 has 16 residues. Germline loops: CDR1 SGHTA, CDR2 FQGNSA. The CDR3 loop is CASSLVGQGGETEAFF. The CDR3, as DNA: TGTGCCAGCAGCTTAGTGGGACAGGGAGGGGAAACTGAAGCTTTCTTT.

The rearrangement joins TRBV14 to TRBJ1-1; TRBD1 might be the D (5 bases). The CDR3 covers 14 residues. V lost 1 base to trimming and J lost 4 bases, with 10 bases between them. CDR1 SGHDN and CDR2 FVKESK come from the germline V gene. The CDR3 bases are TGTGCCAGCAGCCAAGGCAGGGCTTTCACTGAAGCTTTCTTT. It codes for CASSQGRAFTEAFF.

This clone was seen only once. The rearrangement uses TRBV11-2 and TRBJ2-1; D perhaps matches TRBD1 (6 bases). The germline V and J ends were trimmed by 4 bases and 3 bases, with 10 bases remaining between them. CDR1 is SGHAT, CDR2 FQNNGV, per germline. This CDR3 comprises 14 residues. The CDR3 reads CASSSTGFYNEQFF. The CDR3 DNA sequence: TGTGCCAGCAGCTCAACAGGGTTCTACAATGAGCAGTTCTTC.

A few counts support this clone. Here the CDR3 reads CASSHIRDRNEKLFF. CDR3 DNA sequence: TGTGCCAGCAGCCACATCCGGGACAGGAATGAAAAACTGTTTTTT. The rearrangement links TRBV6-6 to TRBJ1-4; 8 bases map to TRBD1. This CDR3 spans 15 amino acids. CDR1 is MNHNY, CDR2 SVGAGI, per germline (reference sequence). J was trimmed by 5 bases and V by 6 bases; bases with no gene match: 8.

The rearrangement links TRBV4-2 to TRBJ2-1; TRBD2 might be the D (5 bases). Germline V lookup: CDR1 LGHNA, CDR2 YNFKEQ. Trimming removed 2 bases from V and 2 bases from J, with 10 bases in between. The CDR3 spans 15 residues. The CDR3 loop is CASSQSGSPYNEQFF. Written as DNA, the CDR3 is TGTGCCAGCAGCCAATCGGGGAGCCCCTACAATGAGCAGTTCTTC.